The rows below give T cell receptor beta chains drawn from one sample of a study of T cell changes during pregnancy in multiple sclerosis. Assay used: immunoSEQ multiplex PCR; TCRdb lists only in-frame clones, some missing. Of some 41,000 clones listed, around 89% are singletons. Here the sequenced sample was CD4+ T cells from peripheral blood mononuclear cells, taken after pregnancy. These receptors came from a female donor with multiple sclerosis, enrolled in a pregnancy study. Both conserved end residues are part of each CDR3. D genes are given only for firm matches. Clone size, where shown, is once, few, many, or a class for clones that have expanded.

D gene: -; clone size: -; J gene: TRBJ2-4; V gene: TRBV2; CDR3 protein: CASSVKGQSGNIQYF; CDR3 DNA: TGTGCCAGCAGTGTTAAGGGGCAGAGTGGAAACATTCAGTACTTC
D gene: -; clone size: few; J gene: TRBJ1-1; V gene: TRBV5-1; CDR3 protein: CASSIGNTEAFF; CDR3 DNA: TGCGCCAGCAGCATCGGGAACACTGAAGCTTTCTTT
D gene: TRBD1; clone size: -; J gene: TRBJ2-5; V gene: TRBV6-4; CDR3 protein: CASSDSAGGRETQYF; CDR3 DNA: TGTGCCAGCAGTGACTCGGCAGGGGGACGGGAGACCCAGTACTTC
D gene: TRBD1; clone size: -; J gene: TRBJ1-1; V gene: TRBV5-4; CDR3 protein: CASSLGGLNTEAFF; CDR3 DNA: TGTGCCAGCAGCTTAGGGGGCCTAAACACTGAAGCTTTCTTT
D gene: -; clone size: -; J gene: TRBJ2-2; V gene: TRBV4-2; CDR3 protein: CASGPVSGNTGELFF; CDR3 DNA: TGTGCCAGCGGCCCAGTTAGCGGCAACACCGGGGAGCTGTTTTTT
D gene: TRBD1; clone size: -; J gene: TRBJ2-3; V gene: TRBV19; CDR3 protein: CASSITGGTDTQYF; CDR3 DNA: TGTGCCAGTAGTATCACAGGGGGCACAGATACGCAGTATTTT
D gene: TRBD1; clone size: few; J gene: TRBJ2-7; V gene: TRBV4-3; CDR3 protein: CASSLDRGGYEQYF; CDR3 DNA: TGCGCCAGCAGCCTGGACAGGGGTGGCTACGAGCAGTACTTC
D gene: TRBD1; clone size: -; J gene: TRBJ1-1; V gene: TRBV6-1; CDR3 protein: CASSEEGARTEAFF; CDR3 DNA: TGTGCCAGCAGTGAAGAGGGGGCGCGAACTGAAGCTTTCTTT
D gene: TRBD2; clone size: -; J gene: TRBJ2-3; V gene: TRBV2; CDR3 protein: CASSEVPGLAGGPPDTQYF; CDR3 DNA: TGTGCCAGCAGTGAAGTCCCGGGACTAGCGGGAGGGCCCCCAGATACGCAGTATTTT
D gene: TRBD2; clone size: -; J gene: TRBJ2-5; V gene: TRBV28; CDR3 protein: CASSDWSSGGKETQYF; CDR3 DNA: TGTGCCAGCAGTGATTGGAGTAGCGGGGGTAAAGAGACCCAGTACTTC
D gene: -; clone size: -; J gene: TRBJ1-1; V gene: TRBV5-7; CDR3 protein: CASSLELGGFNFEAFF; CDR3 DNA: TGTGCCAGCAGCTTGGAGTTAGGAGGTTTTAACTTTGAAGCTTTCTTT
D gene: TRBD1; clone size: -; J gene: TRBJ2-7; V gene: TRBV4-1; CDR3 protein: CASSQKTGDPRDEQYF; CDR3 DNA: TGCGCCAGCAGCCAGAAGACAGGGGACCCTCGGGACGAGCAGTACTTC
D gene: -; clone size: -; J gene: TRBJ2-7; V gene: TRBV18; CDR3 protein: CASSPGSVSYEQYF; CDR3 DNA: TGTGCCAGCTCACCAGGAAGCGTATCCTACGAGCAGTACTTC
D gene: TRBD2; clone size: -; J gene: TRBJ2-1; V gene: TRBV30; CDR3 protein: CAWLADHAYNEQFF; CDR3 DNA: TGTGCCTGGCTAGCGGACCACGCCTACAATGAGCAGTTCTTC
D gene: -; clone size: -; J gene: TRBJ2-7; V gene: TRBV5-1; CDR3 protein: CASSLEGSGLFF; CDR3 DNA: TGCGCCAGCAGCTTGGAAGGGAGCGGGCTCTTCTTC
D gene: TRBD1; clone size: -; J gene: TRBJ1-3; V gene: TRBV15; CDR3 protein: CATSRDDRDGNTIYF; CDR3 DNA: TGTGCCACCAGCAGAGATGACAGGGATGGAAACACCATATATTTT
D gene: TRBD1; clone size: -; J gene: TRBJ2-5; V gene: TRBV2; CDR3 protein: CASRAGTGVETQYF; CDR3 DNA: TGTGCCAGCAGGGCCGGGACAGGGGTAGAGACCCAGTACTTC
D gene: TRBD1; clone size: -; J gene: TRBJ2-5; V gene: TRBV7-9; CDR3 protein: CASSANRGWETQYF; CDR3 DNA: TGTGCCAGCAGCGCTAACAGGGGGTGGGAGACCCAGTACTTC
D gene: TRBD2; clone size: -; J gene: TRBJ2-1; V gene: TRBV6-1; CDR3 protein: CASSRGAGGIEQFF; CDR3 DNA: TGTGCCAGCAGCCGAGGAGCGGGAGGGATTGAGCAGTTCTTC
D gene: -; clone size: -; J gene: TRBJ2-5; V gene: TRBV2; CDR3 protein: CASSEMQTALGETQYF; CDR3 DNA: TGTGCCAGCAGCGAAATGCAGACAGCCTTGGGGGAGACCCAGTACTTC
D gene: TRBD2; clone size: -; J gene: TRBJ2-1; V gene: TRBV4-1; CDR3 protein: CASSQGGGRAVYNEQFF; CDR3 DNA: TGCGCCAGCAGCCAAGGAGGCGGGAGGGCGGTCTACAATGAGCAGTTCTTC
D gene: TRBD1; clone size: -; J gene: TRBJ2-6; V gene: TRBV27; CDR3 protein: CASSTRPSGPQGPGANVLTF; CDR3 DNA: TGTGCCAGCAGTACGCGCCCCAGCGGACCACAGGGGCCTGGGGCCAACGTCCTGACTTTC